Below are 19 T cell receptor beta chains sequenced from a single sample in a study of cytomegalovirus exposure and HLA in healthy donors. Researchers ran the PCR with 60 Vbeta and 13 Jbeta primers. Here immunoSEQ multiplex PCR was the method, and the copy in TCRdb shows in-frame clones only, minus some. In the table there are some 93,000 clones, 82% of which are singletons. The source material was PBMCs. All receptors come from a man aged 45 to 65 in good health and CMV-seronegative.

The J gene is TRBJ2-7, the V gene TRBV19; a weak D match, TRBD2 (6 bases). Trimming took off 0 bases at V and 4 bases at J, with 13 bases between the two ends. The CDR3 length is 15 residues. The germline V gene encodes CDR1 LNHDA and CDR2 SQIVND (reference sequence). The CDR3 DNA is TGTGCCAGTAGTATAGATCGTCGGGGGAGGTACGAGCAGTACTTC. Translating gives CASSIDRRGRYEQYF.

This rearrangement joins TRBV28 to TRBJ1-2, with D possibly TRBD1 on 6 matching bases. V lost 6 bases, J lost 2 bases, and 19 bases lay in between. The germline gives CDR1 MDHEN, CDR2 SYDVKM. The CDR3 runs to 16 residues. This CDR3 is CASSPPAGTPNYGYTF. CDR3 in DNA: TGTGCCAGCAGCCCTCCGGCCGGGACACCCAACTATGGCTACACCTTC.

This chain links TRBV7-3 with TRBJ2-3, with 9 nucleotides matching TRBD1. Trimming took 3 bases from V and 2 from J; bases not matched to a gene: 6. Germline V gives CDR1 SGHTA, CDR2 FQGTGA. The CDR3 length is 16 residues. The CDR3 sequence: CASSLTGGGNTDTQYF. CDR3 nucleotides: TGTGCCAGCAGCTTGACAGGGGGAGGTAACACAGATACGCAGTATTTT.

The chain is built from TRBV6-5 and TRBJ2-7; 11 nucleotides match TRBD1. The V and J ends lost 4 bases and 5 bases, in that order; junction bases with no gene match: 7. The CDR3 covers 15 residues. Germline loops: CDR1 MNHEY, CDR2 SVGAGI. CDR3 nucleotide sequence: TGTGCCAGCAGTTTCCGACCGGGACAGGGGGACGAGCAGTACTTC. This encodes CASSFRPGQGDEQYF.

The rearrangement joins TRBV6-6 to TRBJ2-1; D is possibly TRBD2 (6 bases). Germline V gives CDR1 MNHNY, CDR2 SVGAGI (reference sequence). Between the trimmed V and J ends, which lost 4 bases and 7 bases, there was a span of 14 bases. There are 14 residues in the CDR3. CDR3: CASSSRLESNEQFF. CDR3 DNA: TGTGCCAGCAGTTCCCGACTAGAGTCTAATGAGCAGTTCTTC.

The chain links TRBV7-3 to TRBJ2-3, with D possibly matching TRBD2 (5 bases). CDR3 length: 16 residues. CDR1 and CDR2 from the germline V gene are SGHTA and FQGTGA. V was shortened by 1 base and J by 2 bases, with 13 bases between the two germline ends. CDR3 DNA sequence: TGTGCCAGCAGCTTAAATCCCAGCGGAGACACAGATACGCAGTATTTT. Protein: CASSLNPSGDTDTQYF. Full variable domain (outside the CDR3, taken from reference TRBV7-3 and TRBJ2-3): GAGVSQTPSNKVTEKGKYVELRCDPISGHTALYWYRQSLGQGPEFLIYFQGTGAADDSGLPNDRFFAVRPEGSVSTLKIQRTERGDSAVYLCASSLNPSGDTDTQYFGPGTRLTVL.

The chain is built from TRBV27 and TRBJ2-7; 11 bases line up with TRBD1. After removal of 5 bases from V and 3 bases from J, the junction contained 3 bases not matched to a gene. CDR1 is MNHEY and CDR2 is SMNVEV in the germline V gene (reference sequence). The CDR3 runs to 14 residues. The CDR3 coding sequence is TGTGCCAGCAGTCACGGGACAGGGGGCTACGAGCAGTACTTC. Amino acids: CASSHGTGGYEQYF.

The V and J genes are TRBV7-2 and TRBJ2-2, with 12 nucleotides matching TRBD1. In germline, CDR1 is SGHTA, CDR2 FQGNSA. The CDR3 covers 17 residues. V was pared by 4 bases and J by 5 bases, with 8 bases of the junction left unmatched. Written as DNA, the CDR3 is TGTGCCAGCAGCTACCGGGACAGGGGGCGCAGGACCGGGGAGCTGTTTTTT. Encoded protein: CASSYRDRGRRTGELFF.

The J gene is TRBJ1-4, the V gene TRBV5-1; no clear D gene. Germline loops: CDR1 SGHRS, CDR2 YFSETQ. The CDR3 runs to 14 residues. V was trimmed by 4 bases and J by 4 bases, leaving 11 bases between them. In nucleotides, the CDR3 is TGCGCCAGCAGCCGACGGGGAGGTAATGAAAAACTGTTTTTT. Protein product: CASSRRGGNEKLFF. The whole variable domain, remainder taken from reference TRBV5-1 and TRBJ1-4, is KAGVTQTPRYLIKTRGQQVTLSCSPISGHRSVSWYQQTPGQGLQFLFEYFSETQRNKGNFPGRFSGRQFSNSRSEMNVSTLELGDSALYLCASSRRGGNEKLFFGSGTQLSVL.

The J gene is TRBJ1-3, the V gene TRBV5-5; TRBD1 matches 7 bases. This CDR3 contains 16 residues. Trimming cost V 4 bases and J 0 bases; bases outside gene matches: 7. Germline assignment: CDR1 SGHKS and CDR2 YYEKEE (reference sequence). Here the CDR3 reads CASSGQATSSGNTIYF. CDR3 coding DNA: TGTGCCAGCAGCGGACAGGCGACGTCCTCTGGAAACACCATATATTTT. Combining the CDR3 with reference TRBV5-5 and TRBJ1-3 gives the whole variable domain DAGVTQSPTHLIKTRGQQVTLRCSPISGHKSVSWYQQVLGQGPQFIFQYYEKEERGRGNFPDRFSARQFPNYSSELNVNALLLGDSALYLCASSGQATSSGNTIYFGEGSWLTVV.

The chain is built from TRBV19 and TRBJ2-1; 10 nucleotides align to TRBD2. The germline gives CDR1 LNHDA, CDR2 SQIVND (reference sequence). The CDR3 extends over 13 amino acids. With V trimmed by 10 bases and J by 4 bases, 4 bases remained unmatched. CDR3: CATTSGWYNEQFF. CDR3 DNA: TGTGCCACGACTAGCGGGTGGTACAATGAGCAGTTCTTC.

V usage is TRBV6-5 and J usage is TRBJ2-1; D not resolved. V gave up 2 bases and J gave up 0 bases, with 8 bases separating them. The length of the CDR3 is 15 residues. CDR1 and CDR2 from the germline V gene are MNHEY and SVGAGI. The CDR3 loop is CASSYQQSSYNEQFF. The DNA for the CDR3 is TGTGCCAGCAGTTACCAACAGAGCTCCTACAATGAGCAGTTCTTC.

V is TRBV10-2 and J is TRBJ2-7; D not certain. The CDR3 covers 13 residues. V was pared by 2 bases and J by 0 bases, with 5 bases between. Germline V CDR1 and CDR2: WSHSY, SAAADI. CDR3 DNA: TGCGCCAGCAGTGAGGCGAGCTCCTACGAGCAGTACTTC. Translating gives CASSEASSYEQYF.

The V call is TRBV11-2, the J call TRBJ1-1; D might be TRBD1 (6 bases). This CDR3 is built from 13 residues. Germline V lookup: CDR1 SGHAT, CDR2 FQNNGV. Trimming pared 4 bases from V and 7 bases from J, leaving 13 bases between. This CDR3 reads CASSSGWGHEAFF. As DNA, the CDR3 is TGTGCCAGCAGCTCAGGGTGGGGGCATGAAGCTTTCTTT.

The rearrangement uses TRBV2 and TRBJ2-2, with unresolved D. CDR1 is SNHLY, CDR2 FYNNEI, per germline. The V end lost 1 base, the J end lost 5 bases, and 11 bases lay between the germline ends. The CDR3 is 15 amino acids. This CDR3 reads CASSEGQVDTGELFF. The CDR3 DNA reads TGTGCCAGCAGTGAAGGGCAGGTTGATACCGGGGAGCTGTTTTTT.

This chain connects TRBV9 to TRBJ2-7; 8 positions match TRBD1. Trimming removed 3 bases from V and 2 bases from J; junction bases left unmatched: 4. Germline V gene lookup returns CDR1 SGDLS and CDR2 YYNGEE. The CDR3 has 14 amino acids. The CDR3 sequence is CASSDKQGAYEQYF. CDR3 in DNA: TGTGCCAGCAGCGATAAACAGGGGGCCTACGAGCAGTACTTC.

This clone was observed a handful of times. The chain recombines TRBV9 with TRBJ2-1; 7 bases agree with TRBD2. The CDR3 runs 16 residues. CDR1 SGDLS and CDR2 YYNGEE come from the germline V gene. V lost 3 bases and J lost 4; bases outside the gene matches: 10. The CDR3 DNA is TGTGCCAGCAGCGAAGCCCTGGGAGGGACTTACAATGAGCAGTTCTTC. Its protein is CASSEALGGTYNEQFF.

This chain joins TRBV5-1 and TRBJ2-1; D may be TRBD1 (6 bases). The CDR3 loop spans 15 amino acids. Germline CDR1 reads SGHRS; CDR2 reads YFSETQ. Trimming took 3 bases from V and 7 from J, leaving 17 bases between them. Written as DNA, the CDR3 is TGCGCCAGCAGCTCGCAGGGGTATAGTGGGAATGAGCAGTTCTTC. Its translation is CASSSQGYSGNEQFF.

The rearrangement joins TRBV6-1 to TRBJ2-7; 8 nucleotides agree with TRBD2. Losses at the gene ends were 2 bases for V and 3 bases for J; bases not matched to a gene: 3. The CDR3 has 14 residues. Germline values: CDR1 MNHNS, CDR2 SASEGT. CDR3 region: CASSEPGGGYEQYF. For the CDR3, the DNA is TGTGCCAGCAGTGAACCGGGGGGGGGCTACGAGCAGTACTTC.